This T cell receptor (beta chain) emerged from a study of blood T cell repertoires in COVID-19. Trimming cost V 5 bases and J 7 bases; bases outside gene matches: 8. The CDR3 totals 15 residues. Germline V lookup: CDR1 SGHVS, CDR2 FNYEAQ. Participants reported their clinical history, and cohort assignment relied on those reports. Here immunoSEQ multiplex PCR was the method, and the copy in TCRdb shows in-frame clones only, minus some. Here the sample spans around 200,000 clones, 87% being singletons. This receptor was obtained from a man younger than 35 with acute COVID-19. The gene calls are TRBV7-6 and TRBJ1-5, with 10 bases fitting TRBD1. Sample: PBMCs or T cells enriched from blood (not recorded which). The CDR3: CASSASGTGVQPQHF. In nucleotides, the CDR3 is TGTGCCAGCAGCGCCTCCGGGACAGGGGTGCAGCCCCAGCATTTT.